Listed here are 5 T cell receptor beta chains from one sample, sequenced in a study of T-cell reconstitution after alpha-beta-depleted transplantation in children. Molecular barcoding with unique molecular identifiers was used for the TCRbeta library. TCRdb redid the calling of the PCR reads with MiXCR, one entry per CDR3 protein. The sample lists hundreds of thousands of distinct CDR3 sequences, roughly a quarter seen once, with 4.5% to 5.5% in the top ten. The sample in question was PBMCs, mostly from graft donor cells, obtained 360 days after TCRalphabeta/CD19-depleted stem cell transplant. These receptors were collected from a female patient aged 2-10 years who had a stem cell transplant for congenital amegakaryocytic thrombocytopenia, so the T cells may come from the graft donor.

This clonotype was seen more than once but under ten times. The V call is TRBV12-3 or TRBV12-4, the J call TRBJ1-1; D is perhaps TRBD1 (5 bases). V was trimmed by 8 bases and J by 7 bases, leaving 14 bases between them. The CDR3 runs 12 residues. The CDR3 loop reads CASGIRDSEAFF. The CDR3 coding sequence is TGTGCCAGCGGGATTCGAGACAGTGAAGCTTTCTTT.

This chain connects TRBV12-3 or TRBV12-4 to TRBJ2-1; 10 nucleotides line up with TRBD2. Losses at the gene ends were 1 base for V and 11 bases for J; bases not matched to a gene: 8. This CDR3 comprises 15 residues. Here the CDR3 DNA reads TGTGCCAGCAGTTTAGTAGCTGCGACTAGCGGGCAGCAGTTCTTC. Translating gives CASSLVAATSGQQFF.

This rearrangement joins TRBV6-5 to TRBJ2-7; the D gene is possibly TRBD2 (6 bases). The CDR3 totals 14 residues. Trimming took off 5 bases at V and 2 bases at J, with 13 bases between the two ends. The germline CDR1 and CDR2 sequences are MNHEY and SVGAGI. CDR3 DNA sequence: TGTGCCAGCAGTCCTAATAGGAGGGCCTACGAGCAGTACTTC. Translated: CASSPNRRAYEQYF.

This clonotype has a count of ten or more. The chain uses TRBV2 and TRBJ1-5, with D uncertain. From germline, CDR1 is SNHLY and CDR2 FYNNEI. V lost 4 bases to trimming and J lost 0 bases, with 13 bases between them. CDR3 size: 16 residues. CDR3 nucleotide sequence: TGTGCCAGCAGTGTACTCGGGGTGAATAGCAATCAGCCCCAGCATTTT. It specifies CASSVLGVNSNQPQHF.

This clonotype was detected only a few times. This chain connects TRBV11-2 to TRBJ2-1; possibly TRBD1 for D (5 bases). The CDR3 has 14 amino acids. With 1 base removed from V and 7 bases from J, the gap between germline ends came to 11 bases. CDR1 is SGHAT and CDR2 is FQNNGV in the germline V gene. As DNA, the CDR3 is TGTGCCAGCAGCTTAGTGTTGACAGATAATGAGCAGTTCTTC. Residues: CASSLVLTDNEQFF.